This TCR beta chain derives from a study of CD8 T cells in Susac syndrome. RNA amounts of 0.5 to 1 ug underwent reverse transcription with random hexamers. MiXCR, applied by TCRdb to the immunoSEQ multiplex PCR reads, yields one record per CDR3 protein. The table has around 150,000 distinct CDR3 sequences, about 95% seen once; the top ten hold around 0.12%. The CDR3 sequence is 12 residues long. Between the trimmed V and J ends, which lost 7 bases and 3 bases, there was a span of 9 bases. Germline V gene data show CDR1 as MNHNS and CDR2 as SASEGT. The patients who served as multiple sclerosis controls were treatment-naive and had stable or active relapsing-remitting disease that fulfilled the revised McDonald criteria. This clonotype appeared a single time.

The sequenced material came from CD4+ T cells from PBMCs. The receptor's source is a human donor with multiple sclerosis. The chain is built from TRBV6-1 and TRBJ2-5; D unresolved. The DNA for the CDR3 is TGTGCCAGCAAATTGGGCAAAGAGACCCAGTACTTC. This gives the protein CASKLGKETQYF.